This T cell receptor (beta chain) was retrieved from a study of monozygotic twins with inflammatory bowel disease. TCRdb reprocessed the 5' RACE reads and reports one entry per CDR3 protein, with no DNA. This sample's table reports 300,000 to 400,000 distinct CDR3 sequences. Germline CDR1 SGHTA, CDR2 FQGNSA. The CDR3 runs 14 residues. The chain employs TRBV7-2 and TRBJ1-2; TCRdb selects TRBD1, and the lack of DNA leaves this call unchecked. The sequence came from a human donor with ulcerative colitis or Crohn's disease, or a healthy co-twin of an affected twin (not recorded which). Material for sequencing was blood. The CDR3 loop reads CASSPGIRDYGYTF.